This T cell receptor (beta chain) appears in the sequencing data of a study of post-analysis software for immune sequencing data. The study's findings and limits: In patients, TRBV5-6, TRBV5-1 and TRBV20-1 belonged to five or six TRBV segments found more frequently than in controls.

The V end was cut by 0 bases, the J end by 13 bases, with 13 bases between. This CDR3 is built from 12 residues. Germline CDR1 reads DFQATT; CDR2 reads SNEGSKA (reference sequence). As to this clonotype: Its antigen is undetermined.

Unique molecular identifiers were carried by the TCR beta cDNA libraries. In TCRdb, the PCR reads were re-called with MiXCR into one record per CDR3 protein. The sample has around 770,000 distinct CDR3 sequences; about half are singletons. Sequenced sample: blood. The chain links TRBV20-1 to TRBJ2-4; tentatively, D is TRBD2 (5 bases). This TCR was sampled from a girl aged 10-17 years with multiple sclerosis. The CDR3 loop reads CSAREVRWEQYF. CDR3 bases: TGCAGTGCTAGAGAGGTCCGCTGGGAGCAGTACTTC.